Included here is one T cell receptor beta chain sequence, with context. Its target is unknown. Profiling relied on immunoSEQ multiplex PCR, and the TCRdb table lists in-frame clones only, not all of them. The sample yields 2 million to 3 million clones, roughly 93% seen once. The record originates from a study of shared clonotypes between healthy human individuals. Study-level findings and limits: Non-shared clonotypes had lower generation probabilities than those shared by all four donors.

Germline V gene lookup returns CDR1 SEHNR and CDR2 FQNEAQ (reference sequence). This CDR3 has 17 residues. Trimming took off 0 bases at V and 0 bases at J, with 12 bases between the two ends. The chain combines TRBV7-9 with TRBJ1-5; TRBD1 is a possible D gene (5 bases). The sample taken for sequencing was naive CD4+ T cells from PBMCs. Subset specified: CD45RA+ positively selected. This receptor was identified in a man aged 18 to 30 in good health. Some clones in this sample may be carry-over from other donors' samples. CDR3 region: CASSLAPTVYSNQPQHF. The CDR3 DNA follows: TGTGCCAGCAGCTTAGCGCCGACAGTTTATAGCAATCAGCCCCAGCATTTT.